One and the same sample provided the 16 T cell receptor beta chains below, sequenced in a study of T-cell reconstitution after alpha-beta-depleted transplantation in children. For TCRbeta, the library was prepared with unique molecular identifiers. MiXCR was run by TCRdb on the PCR reads, yielding one entry per CDR3 protein. Of 800,000 to 1,000,000 distinct CDR3 sequences in the sample, roughly 29% were seen once. The sequences come from PBMCs, mostly from graft donor cells, collected 360 days after TCRalphabeta/CD19-depleted stem cell transplant. These receptors came from a boy under two years old who had a stem cell transplant for SCID, so the T cells may come from the graft donor.

V and J are TRBV4-3 and TRBJ2-5, with D hard to call. V was cut by 0 bases and J by 1 base, with 9 bases left in between. CDR1 and CDR2 from the germline V gene are LGHNA and YSLEER. The CDR3 runs to 15 residues. In nucleotides, the CDR3 is TGCGCCAGCAGCCAAGATCGAAGAGTCCAAGAGACCCAGTACTTC. Translating gives CASSQDRRVQETQYF.

This clonotype was observed many times. The V gene is TRBV27, the J gene TRBJ2-7, with TRBD2 matching over 10 bases. Per the germline V gene, CDR1 is MNHEY and CDR2 is SMNVEV (reference sequence). The trim removed 4 bases at V and 2 bases at J, leaving 11 bases unmatched. This CDR3 has 17 residues. CDR3 nucleotide sequence: TGTGCCAGCAGTTCTAGCGGGGGCCTACCCGTGCCCTACGAGCAGTACTTC. It codes for CASSSSGGLPVPYEQYF.

J is TRBJ2-2 and V is TRBV6-2 or TRBV6-3; 8 bases line up with TRBD2. V shed 8 bases and J 6 bases; nucleotides not matched to a gene: 5. This CDR3 is 13 amino acids long. CDR1 is MNHEY, CDR2 SVGEGT, per germline. The CDR3 coding sequence is TGTGCCAGCTCTACGACTAGCGCCGGGGAGCTGTTTTTT. Its translation is CASSTTSAGELFF.

The rearrangement joins TRBV10-3 to TRBJ2-5; no definite D call. V was trimmed by 3 bases and J by 1 base, leaving 6 bases between them. The CDR3 extends over 13 amino acids. Germline V gives CDR1 ENHRY, CDR2 SYGVKD. In nucleotides, the CDR3 is TGTGCCATCAGTGATCTGGTCCAAGAGACCCAGTACTTC. This encodes CAISDLVQETQYF.

The V call is TRBV12-3 or TRBV12-4, the J call TRBJ1-4, with 12 bases aligning to TRBD1. The CDR3 spans 19 residues. Losses at the gene ends were 2 bases for V and 2 bases for J; bases not matched to a gene: 9. The CDR3 region is CASSLTLGQGARTNEKLFF. CDR3 nucleotide sequence: TGTGCCAGCAGTTTAACCCTGGGACAGGGGGCAAGGACTAATGAAAAACTGTTTTTT.

The chain recombines TRBV29-1 with TRBJ2-1, with D possibly TRBD2 on 7 matching bases. Per germline, CDR1 SQVTM and CDR2 ANQGSEA. Deletions cut 7 bases from V and 3 bases from J, with 25 bases between. This CDR3 spans 17 amino acids. The CDR3 nucleotides read TGCAGCGCCGGGGGGACACCTCGTATACCCAACTACAATGAGCAGTTCTTC. It is translated as CSAGGTPRIPNYNEQFF.

This clonotype has only a few counts. The rearrangement joins TRBV27 to TRBJ2-1; 7 bases line up with TRBD1. Trimming removed 5 bases from V and 7 bases from J; junction bases left unmatched: 8. Germline CDR1 reads MNHEY; CDR2 reads SMNVEV (reference sequence). The CDR3 is 14 amino acids. CDR3: CASSERTGGNEQFF. The CDR3 bases are TGTGCCAGCAGTGAACGGACAGGTGGGAATGAGCAGTTCTTC.

The chain combines TRBV29-1 with TRBJ2-7; either TRBD1 or TRBD2 may fit D (5 bases each). The V gene lost 7 bases and the J gene lost 6 bases, with 13 bases spanning the gap. Germline V gives CDR1 SQVTM, CDR2 ANQGSEA. CDR3 length: 11 residues. CDR3 bases: TGCAGCGCGAGAGGGACGGCCGAGCAGTACTTC. Translated, it gives CSARGTAEQYF.

This sequence joins TRBV6-1 and TRBJ2-5, with D unclear. Trimming stripped 5 bases from V and 2 bases from J, with 9 bases between. The CDR3 contains 13 residues. CDR1 and CDR2 (germline): MNHNS, SASEGT. The DNA for the CDR3 is TGTGCCAGCAGTAGAGACCAACAAGAGACCCAGTACTTC. Amino acids: CASSRDQQETQYF.

This chain joins TRBV2 and TRBJ2-3; maybe TRBD2 (5 bases). Germline V gene sequence: CDR1 SNHLY, CDR2 FYNNEI. The CDR3 extends over 16 amino acids. The V end lost 0 bases, the J end lost 3 bases, and 13 bases lay between the germline ends. CDR3 nucleotide sequence: TGTGCCAGCAGTGAAGCGCAAGGGAGAGGGACAGATACGCAGTATTTT. Its translation: CASSEAQGRGTDTQYF.

J is TRBJ1-1 and V is TRBV29-1; D is unclear. The germline gives CDR1 SQVTM, CDR2 ANQGSEA. Between the trimmed V and J ends, which lost 3 bases and 3 bases, there was a span of 8 bases. CDR3 length: 12 residues. The CDR3 nucleotides are TGCAGCGTTGAGTTGTGGGACACTGAAGCTTTCTTT. Amino acids: CSVELWDTEAFF.

This clonotype was seen more than once but under ten times. The rearrangement links TRBV7-2 to TRBJ1-1, with 7 bases aligning to TRBD1. The CDR3 contains 15 residues. V was clipped by 2 bases and J by 0 bases; unmatched bases: 3. The germline CDR1 and CDR2 sequences are SGHTA and FQGNSA. The CDR3 sequence: CASSLMTGLNTEAFF. DNA for the CDR3: TGTGCCAGCAGCTTAATGACAGGGTTGAACACTGAAGCTTTCTTT. The full variable domain, completed using reference TRBV7-2 and TRBJ1-1, is GAGVSQSPSNKVTEKGKDVELRCDPISGHTALYWYRQSLGQGLEFLIYFQGNSAPDKSGLPSDRFSAERTGGSVSTLTIQRTQQEDSAVYLCASSLMTGLNTEAFFGQGTRLTVV.

This clonotype was recorded a few times. The chain couples TRBV9 to TRBJ2-2; a possible D gene is TRBD2 (7 bases). Germline-derived CDR1 and CDR2 are SGDLS and YYNGEE. V was trimmed by 2 bases and J by 4 bases, leaving 12 bases between them. The CDR3 consists of 15 residues. CDR3 DNA: TGTGCCAGCAGCGTTGGCGGGGGCCCCACCGGGGAGCTGTTTTTT. Protein sequence: CASSVGGGPTGELFF.

The V call is TRBV20-1, the J call TRBJ2-4; D is unresolved. V lost 6 bases to trimming and J lost 0 bases, with 9 bases between them. Germline-derived CDR1 and CDR2 are DFQATT and SNEGSKA (reference sequence). The CDR3 length is 13 residues. CDR3 in DNA: TGCAGTGCCCCCGACACAGCCAAAAACATTCAGTACTTC. This encodes CSAPDTAKNIQYF.

The V gene is TRBV3-1, the J gene TRBJ2-7; 10 bases line up with TRBD1. The CDR3 is 16 amino acids. Per germline, CDR1 LGHDT and CDR2 YNNKEL (reference sequence). J was trimmed by 2 bases and V by 2 bases; bases with no gene match: 6. CDR3 nucleotide sequence: TGTGCCAGCAGCCAATTACCGGGACAGGGGCCCTACGAGCAGTACTTC. Protein sequence: CASSQLPGQGPYEQYF.

The chain carries TRBV6-2 or TRBV6-3 and TRBJ2-5; 10 positions match TRBD2. After removal of 0 bases from V and 4 bases from J, the junction contained 5 bases not matched to a gene. There are 16 residues in the CDR3. From germline, CDR1 is MNHEY and CDR2 SVGEGT. The CDR3 is CASSYSFGLAAETQYF. DNA of the CDR3: TGTGCCAGCAGTTACTCGTTTGGACTAGCGGCAGAGACCCAGTACTTC.